The present entry profiles one T cell receptor beta chain with its context. As yet, its antigen is unknown. This specimen belongs to a study of monozygotic twins with cystic fibrosis. For the study at large: With roughly 16 PCR cycles, barcoded libraries came from about 2.9 micrograms of fragmented DNA.

V lost 6 bases to trimming and J lost 8 bases, with 10 bases between them. Germline CDR1 is MDHEN and CDR2 is SYDVKM. The CDR3 contains 11 residues. This table comes from immunoSEQ multiplex PCR, and its TCRdb copy is limited to in-frame clones, with some not included. This table holds tens of thousands of clones, 95% to 98% found once. Study findings and constraints: In 13 of 16 pairs, V gene usage was closest to the co-twin's. Shared CDR3 numbers were not associated with age, concordance or severity.

The sample taken for sequencing was blood. The clonotype was recovered from a girl under 18 with cystic fibrosis. This chain links TRBV28 with TRBJ1-2; D gene unclear. CDR3 residues: CASSRWQGYTF. DNA for the CDR3: TGTGCCAGCAGCCGGTGGCAAGGCTACACCTTC.